This T cell receptor (beta chain) was documented in a study of OX40 agonist ivuxolimab in advanced cancers. This table comes from immunoSEQ multiplex PCR, and its TCRdb copy is limited to in-frame clones, with some not included. The sample yields 60,000 to 65,000 clones, approximately 84% seen once. Germline V gene data show CDR1 as KGHSH and CDR2 as LQKENI. The V and J ends lost 5 bases and 7 bases, in that order; junction bases with no gene match: 12. This CDR3 has 15 residues. The TCR sequence derives from an adult with an advanced solid tumor such as melanoma, head and neck, liver or kidney cancer. The chain employs TRBV18 and TRBJ1-1, with 8 positions matching TRBD1. This specimen was CD4+ or CD8+ T cells sorted from blood, taken in a trial of the OX40 agonist ivuxolimab. The CDR3 reads CASSSIQGEGGEAFF. The CDR3 region has the DNA TGTGCCAGCTCATCGATACAGGGGGAGGGGGGTGAAGCTTTCTTT.